This T cell receptor beta chain came from a study of regulatory T cells in long-lasting Graves disease. Time point of the sample: newly diagnosed GD, antithyroid drugs for less than 3 months. RNA extracted from PBMCs served as the sequencing template. This clonotype came up many times. Relying on iRepertoire HTBI primers and Arm-PCR of CDR3 regions, the team built TCR beta libraries. A single record per CDR3 protein comes from TCRdb applying MiXCR to the multiplex PCR reads. The data contain 350,000 to 500,000 distinct CDR3 sequences, approximately 15% of them singletons. This CDR3 spans 15 amino acids. The junction had 9 bases not matched to a gene; V was cut back by 7 bases and J by 4 bases. The sample was also reused in another study, on T cells in Graves' hyperthyroidism and ophthalmopathy.

The chain combines TRBV12-3 or TRBV12-4 with TRBJ2-1; 8 bases agree with TRBD1. This TCR was recovered from a woman in her fifties or sixties with Graves disease. The sequencing used peripheral blood mononuclear cells (PBMCs), collected at new diagnosis, from a patient treated with antithyroid drugs. For the CDR3, the DNA is TGTGCCAGCACTCCCCGGGACAGGCAATACAATGAGCAGTTCTTC. Its translation: CASTPRDRQYNEQFF.